A single sample is the source of the 3 T cell receptor beta chains below, sequenced in a study of chronic HIV infection and antiretroviral therapy. TCRdb reanalysed the 5' RACE reads using MiXCR and keeps one entry per CDR3 protein. The sample contains tens of thousands of distinct CDR3 sequences, more than 7.5% of which appear only once. Sample: peripheral blood. These receptors all come from an adult who had HIV and had not received antiretroviral therapy, or was an uninfected healthy control (not recorded which).

The chain is built from TRBV12-5 and TRBJ2-1, with TRBD2 matching 8 bases. Losses at the gene ends were 2 bases for V and 6 bases for J; bases not matched to a gene: 6. The CDR3 is 15 amino acids. Germline V gives CDR1 LGHNT, CDR2 FRNRAP. The CDR3, as DNA: TGTGCTAGTGGTTTGAATAGCGGGGTCGTCAATGAGCAGTTCTTC. It is translated as CASGLNSGVVNEQFF.

The table lists this clonotype with many counts. The V gene is TRBV6-5, the J gene TRBJ2-1, with D uncertain. The V end lost 4 bases, the J end lost 4 bases, and 14 bases lay between the germline ends. The germline CDR1 and CDR2 sequences are MNHEY and SVGAGI. The CDR3 spans 15 residues. For the CDR3, the DNA is TGTGCCAGCAGTTCGGCAGCCGCCGGGTACAATGAGCAGTTCTTC. Residues: CASSSAAAGYNEQFF.

V gene TRBV5-5 combines with J gene TRBJ1-5; D gene unclear. Germline V CDR1 and CDR2: SGHKS, YYEKEE (reference sequence). Trimming took 0 bases from V and 3 from J, leaving 7 bases between them. The CDR3 spans 14 residues. CDR3 nucleotide sequence: TGTGCCAGCAGCTTGGAAAGGGTCAATCAGCCCCAGCATTTT. Its protein product is CASSLERVNQPQHF.